These T cell receptor beta chains were read from a single sample in a study of blood T cell repertoires in COVID-19. Here immunoSEQ multiplex PCR was the method, and the copy in TCRdb shows in-frame clones only, minus some. The sample records fewer than 350,000 clones, roughly 86% being singletons. The sample was peripheral blood. These receptors were collected from a man younger than 35 with active or convalescent COVID-19. Both conserved end residues are part of each CDR3. The order of the fields is clone size, J gene, V gene, D gene, CDR3 length, CDR3 DNA, CDR3 protein. The D gene is left open where the match is weak. The size field is filled for only some rows; it gives once, few, many or a size class.

clone_size: .; j_call: TRBJ2-3; v_call: TRBV7-2; d_call: .; cdr3_length: 15; cdr3_nt: TGTGCCAGCAGCTATCCGATACTCAGCACAGATACGCAGTATTTT; cdr3_aa: CASSYPILSTDTQYF
clone_size: .; j_call: TRBJ1-4; v_call: TRBV13; d_call: TRBD1; cdr3_length: 16; cdr3_nt: TGTGCCAGCAGCCCGACAGGGAAGAGAGCTAATGAAAAACTGTTTTTT; cdr3_aa: CASSPTGKRANEKLFF
clone_size: .; j_call: TRBJ1-1; v_call: TRBV7-2; d_call: .; cdr3_length: 14; cdr3_nt: TGTGCCAGCAGGGTACAGGCGCAAGTGGCTGAAGCTTTCTTT; cdr3_aa: CASRVQAQVAEAFF
clone_size: .; j_call: TRBJ1-6; v_call: TRBV18; d_call: TRBD1; cdr3_length: 15; cdr3_nt: TGTGCCAGCTCACAGTCCCAGGGGGGTGGATCACCCCTCCACTTT; cdr3_aa: CASSQSQGGGSPLHF
clone_size: .; j_call: TRBJ2-2; v_call: TRBV6-5; d_call: .; cdr3_length: 15; cdr3_nt: TGTGCCAGCAGTTATTCCCGACAGAACACCGGGGAGCTGTTTTTT; cdr3_aa: CASSYSRQNTGELFF
clone_size: .; j_call: TRBJ2-2; v_call: TRBV7-9; d_call: .; cdr3_length: 19; cdr3_nt: TGTGCCAGCAGCCCAGCCACGGGGCGGGGTGTTAGGAACACCGGGGAGCTGTTTTTT; cdr3_aa: CASSPATGRGVRNTGELFF
clone_size: .; j_call: TRBJ1-1; v_call: TRBV29-1; d_call: .; cdr3_length: 12; cdr3_nt: TGCAGCGTTATCCCCTCCATGGCTGGAGCTTTCTTT; cdr3_aa: CSVIPSMAGAFF
clone_size: .; j_call: TRBJ2-5; v_call: TRBV5-6; d_call: .; cdr3_length: 18; cdr3_nt: TGTGCCAGCAGCTGGAAAGGACTGATCACTACCCTCCGAGAGACCCAGTACTTC; cdr3_aa: CASSWKGLITTLRETQYF
clone_size: .; j_call: TRBJ2-2; v_call: TRBV25-1; d_call: TRBD1; cdr3_length: 18; cdr3_nt: TGTGCCAGCAGTATTCAGACAGGGGTGGGTTCGCGCACCGGGGAGCTGTTTTTT; cdr3_aa: CASSIQTGVGSRTGELFF
clone_size: .; j_call: TRBJ1-5; v_call: TRBV11-2; d_call: .; cdr3_length: 16; cdr3_nt: TGTGCCAGCAGCTTAGGTCTCAGGGGCAGCAATCAGCCCCAGCATTTT; cdr3_aa: CASSLGLRGSNQPQHF
clone_size: few; j_call: TRBJ2-7; v_call: TRBV19; d_call: .; cdr3_length: 14; cdr3_nt: TGTGCCAGTAGTATTTCTGCAGGGAACTACGAGCAGTACTTC; cdr3_aa: CASSISAGNYEQYF
clone_size: .; j_call: TRBJ1-6; v_call: TRBV5-4; d_call: TRBD1; cdr3_length: 16; cdr3_nt: TGTGCCAGCAGCTTCCCGGGACAGGGGGCAAATTCACCCCTCCACTTT; cdr3_aa: CASSFPGQGANSPLHF
clone_size: once; j_call: TRBJ1-4; v_call: TRBV25-1; d_call: TRBD1; cdr3_length: 17; cdr3_nt: TGTGCCAGCAGTAACCGGGACAGGGGGACAACTAATGAAAAACTGTTTTTT; cdr3_aa: CASSNRDRGTTNEKLFF
clone_size: .; j_call: TRBJ1-1; v_call: TRBV5-6; d_call: TRBD1; cdr3_length: 15; cdr3_nt: TGTGCCAGCAGCTTGAGACAGGGGATAAACACTGAAGCTTTCTTT; cdr3_aa: CASSLRQGINTEAFF
clone_size: .; j_call: TRBJ1-4; v_call: TRBV3-1/TRBV3-2; d_call: .; cdr3_length: 14; cdr3_nt: TGTGCCAGCAGCCGGACAGCCACTAATGAAAAACTGTTTTTT; cdr3_aa: CASSRTATNEKLFF
clone_size: .; j_call: TRBJ1-2; v_call: TRBV6-5; d_call: TRBD1; cdr3_length: 15; cdr3_nt: TGTGCCAGCAGTTACAAAGGCGGACAGGGATATGGCTACACCTTC; cdr3_aa: CASSYKGGQGYGYTF
clone_size: .; j_call: TRBJ1-2; v_call: TRBV7-9; d_call: TRBD1; cdr3_length: 13; cdr3_nt: TGTGCCAGCAGCTTCGACAGGGTCCAGGGCTACACCTTC; cdr3_aa: CASSFDRVQGYTF
clone_size: few; j_call: TRBJ2-1; v_call: TRBV9; d_call: .; cdr3_length: 15; cdr3_nt: TGTGCCAGCAGCTCCGGCGGTAGCTCCTACAATGAGCAGTTCTTC; cdr3_aa: CASSSGGSSYNEQFF
clone_size: .; j_call: TRBJ2-7; v_call: TRBV18; d_call: .; cdr3_length: 13; cdr3_nt: TGTGCCAGCTCACCCGACAGGCTGAACGAGCAGTACTTC; cdr3_aa: CASSPDRLNEQYF
clone_size: .; j_call: TRBJ1-2; v_call: TRBV19; d_call: .; cdr3_length: 13; cdr3_nt: TGTGCCAGTAGTATAGTAAGCATCTATGGCTACACCTTC; cdr3_aa: CASSIVSIYGYTF